Below are 30 T cell receptor beta chains sequenced from a single sample in a study of cytomegalovirus exposure and HLA in healthy donors. Vbeta (60) and Jbeta (13) primers were used in the PCR. Profiling relied on immunoSEQ multiplex PCR, and the TCRdb table lists in-frame clones only, not all of them. The data show about 140,000 clones, with 79% seen just once and approximately 0.97% held by the top ten. Source material: PBMCs. Receptor source: a man between 18 and 29 years old in good health and CMV-seronegative.

This clone was seen a handful of times. The chain is built from TRBV5-6 and TRBJ1-5; D gene uncertain. CDR1 is SGHDT, CDR2 YYEEEE, per germline. The CDR3 spans 14 residues. The V gene lost 2 bases and the J gene lost 6 bases, with 12 bases spanning the gap. DNA of the CDR3: TGTGCCAGCAGCTTTGGTACTCCGGGTCAGCCCCAGCATTTT. Amino acids: CASSFGTPGQPQHF.

The chain is built from TRBV4-1 and TRBJ2-7; 9 positions agree with TRBD2. The junction had 7 bases not matched to a gene; V was cut back by 1 base and J by 0 bases. Germline values: CDR1 MGHRA, CDR2 YSYEKL. The CDR3 spans 17 residues. DNA for the CDR3: TGCGCCAGCAGCCAAGGAGGAAGCGGGGGGACCTCCTACGAGCAGTACTTC. Its translation: CASSQGGSGGTSYEQYF.

This clone appeared a few times. This chain uses TRBV30 with TRBJ1-1; unclear D gene. V lost 6 bases to trimming and J lost 0 bases, with 2 bases between them. Germline V gives CDR1 GTSNPN, CDR2 SVGIG (reference sequence). The CDR3 has 10 residues. The CDR3 spells CACVNTEAFF. CDR3 coding DNA: TGTGCCTGCGTGAACACTGAAGCTTTCTTT. The whole variable domain, filled in from reference TRBV30 and TRBJ1-1, reads SQTIHQWPATLVQPVGSPLSLECTVEGTSNPNLYWYRQAAGRGLQLLFYSVGIGQISSEVPQNLSASRPQDRQFILSSKKLLLSDSGFYLCACVNTEAFFGQGTRLTVV.

This clone came up once. This chain uses TRBV25-1 with TRBJ2-2; 7 nucleotides match TRBD1. CDR3 size: 17 residues. Per germline, CDR1 MGHDK and CDR2 SYGVNS. J was trimmed by 5 bases and V by 10 bases; bases with no gene match: 19. This CDR3 is CATQASEPGQRTGELFF. CDR3 in DNA: TGTGCCACCCAAGCATCCGAACCGGGACAGAGAACCGGGGAGCTGTTTTTT. Using reference TRBV25-1 and TRBJ2-2 for the parts outside the CDR3, the full variable domain is EADIYQTPRYLVIGTGKKITLECSQTMGHDKMYWYQQDPGMELHLIHYSYGVNSTEKGDLSSESTVSRIRTEHFPLTLESARPSHTSQYLCATQASEPGQRTGELFFGEGSRLTVL.

This chain links TRBV29-1 with TRBJ2-1; 7 positions agree with TRBD1. CDR1 and CDR2 (germline): SQVTM, ANQGSEA. V gave up 7 bases and J gave up 3 bases; unmatched junction bases: 9. The CDR3 consists of 14 residues. CDR3 in amino acids: CSAKGQRGYNEQFF. The CDR3 DNA sequence: TGCAGCGCGAAGGGACAGAGAGGCTACAATGAGCAGTTCTTC.

This sequence joins TRBV4-1 and TRBJ1-2; D gene unclear. Trimming removed 0 bases at V and 6 bases at J, with 11 bases between. Germline assignment: CDR1 MGHRA and CDR2 YSYEKL. The CDR3 loop spans 14 amino acids. The CDR3 bases are TGCGCCAGCAGCCAAGAGGAGGGATGGGATGGCTACACCTTC. This translates into CASSQEEGWDGYTF.

The CDR3: CASSLERQGVNEQYF. The CDR3 DNA reads as TGCGCCAGCAGCTTGGAACGCCAGGGGGTTAACGAGCAGTACTTC. This rearrangement joins TRBV5-1 to TRBJ2-7, with 7 bases aligning to TRBD1. CDR1 and CDR2 from the germline V gene are SGHRS and YFSETQ. The CDR3 runs to 15 residues. With 0 bases clipped from V and 5 bases from J, the junction kept 8 bases outside the gene matches.

The chain couples TRBV9 to TRBJ1-6; TRBD1 aligns across 9 bases. V dropped 0 bases and J dropped 7; count of bases not matched to a gene: 5. The CDR3 is 16 amino acids. CDR1 is SGDLS and CDR2 is YYNGEE in the germline V gene. The CDR3 protein is CASSVEQGAWNSPLHF. Here the CDR3 DNA reads TGTGCCAGCAGCGTAGAACAGGGGGCATGGAATTCACCCCTCCACTTT.

V gene TRBV14 combines with J gene TRBJ2-5; D might be TRBD2 (5 bases). Trimming removed 5 bases at V and 3 bases at J, with 10 bases between. The CDR3 has 13 residues. Germline assignment: CDR1 SGHDN and CDR2 FVKESK. CDR3 region: CASSLGSEETQYF. CDR3 DNA sequence: TGTGCCAGCAGCTTGGGGAGTGAAGAGACCCAGTACTTC.

This chain links TRBV19 with TRBJ2-1; 10 positions agree with TRBD2. This CDR3 contains 15 residues. Germline V lookup: CDR1 LNHDA, CDR2 SQIVND (reference sequence). V lost 3 bases, J lost 4 bases, and 3 bases stayed unmatched. CDR3 residues: CASSITSGEYNEQFF. The CDR3 coding sequence is TGTGCCAGTAGTATCACTAGCGGGGAATACAATGAGCAGTTCTTC.

The chain combines TRBV7-9 with TRBJ2-5, with 7 bases fitting TRBD2. The V gene end was trimmed by 8 bases and the J gene end by 0 bases; junction bases not matched to a gene: 3. The CDR3 is 13 residues long. Germline CDR1 reads SEHNR; CDR2 reads FQNEAQ (reference sequence). CDR3 sequence (DNA): TGTGCCAGCTCAGCGGGAAACCAAGAGACCCAGTACTTC. This translates into CASSAGNQETQYF.

This rearrangement joins TRBV7-9 to TRBJ2-5; 8 bases agree with TRBD1. The germline V gene encodes CDR1 SEHNR and CDR2 FQNEAQ (reference sequence). The CDR3 is made up of 15 amino acids. The J segment lost 4 bases and the V segment lost 2 bases, leaving 6 bases of the junction unmatched. For the CDR3, the DNA is TGTGCCAGCAGCTTACCCCGGACAGGGAGAGAGACCCAGTACTTC. It translates to CASSLPRTGRETQYF. The full variable domain, completed using reference TRBV7-9 and TRBJ2-5, is DTGVSQNPRHKITKRGQNVTFRCDPISEHNRLYWYRQTLGQGPEFLTYFQNEAQLEKSRLLSDRFSAERPKGSFSTLEIQRTEQGDSAMYLCASSLPRTGRETQYFGPGTRLLVL.

The V gene is TRBV5-6, the J gene TRBJ1-1; D call uncertain. Between the trimmed V and J ends, which lost 1 base and 5 bases, there was a span of 6 bases. This CDR3 spans 12 amino acids. From germline, CDR1 is SGHDT and CDR2 YYEEEE. DNA of the CDR3: TGTGCCAGCAGCTTGTTACAGACTGAAGCTTTCTTT. The encoded protein is CASSLLQTEAFF.

The chain links TRBV19 to TRBJ2-3, with a tentative D call TRBD1 (6 bases). The CDR3 sequence is 15 residues long. From germline, CDR1 is LNHDA and CDR2 SQIVND (reference sequence). The V gene lost 4 bases and the J gene lost 2 bases, with 13 bases spanning the gap. The DNA for the CDR3 is TGTGCCAGTAGTACCCGACAGGACTCCACAGATACGCAGTATTTT. Its translation is CASSTRQDSTDTQYF.

The chain couples TRBV7-2 to TRBJ2-1; 9 bases agree with TRBD1. This CDR3 comprises 16 residues. Losses at the gene ends were 5 bases for V and 4 bases for J; bases not matched to a gene: 9. Germline V CDR1 and CDR2: SGHTA, FQGNSA. The CDR3 DNA sequence: TGTGCCAGCAGCCCGCCCCGGGACAGGGCGTACAATGAGCAGTTCTTC. As protein: CASSPPRDRAYNEQFF.

The V and J genes are TRBV9 and TRBJ2-7; 7 nucleotides agree with TRBD1. The CDR3 contains 18 residues. The germline V gene has CDR1 SGDLS and CDR2 YYNGEE. Germline trimming cut 4 bases from V and 1 base from J; bases unmatched to any gene: 17. The CDR3 DNA sequence: TGTGCCAGCAGCCCTAGAGGGGGAGAAGGGGGCCGGTCCTACGAGCAGTACTTC. As protein: CASSPRGGEGGRSYEQYF.

This clone turned up a few times. V gene TRBV6-5 combines with J gene TRBJ1-1; D is possibly TRBD1 (5 bases). CDR3 length: 12 residues. V lost 5 bases and J 2 bases, leaving 6 bases between the germline ends. From germline, CDR1 is MNHEY and CDR2 SVGAGI. For the CDR3, the DNA is TGTGCCAGCAGTACAGGTAACACTGAAGCTTTCTTT. Translation: CASSTGNTEAFF.

This chain joins TRBV19 and TRBJ2-2, with TRBD1 matching over 8 bases. The junction had 9 bases not matched to a gene; V was cut back by 7 bases and J by 5 bases. CDR3 length equals 15 residues. Germline CDR1 reads LNHDA; CDR2 reads SQIVND (reference sequence). DNA for the CDR3: TGTGCCAGTACCCCCCAGGGGGCGGGGACCGGGGAGCTGTTTTTT. Protein sequence: CASTPQGAGTGELFF.

This chain uses TRBV5-6 with TRBJ1-2; D not certain. The germline CDR1 and CDR2 sequences are SGHDT and YYEEEE. Trimming removed 4 bases at V and 2 bases at J, with 12 bases between. This CDR3 region has 14 residues. CDR3 in amino acids: CASSNSRGNYGYTF. Here the CDR3 DNA reads TGTGCCAGCAGCAATTCTCGCGGAAACTATGGCTACACCTTC.

The V gene is TRBV15, the J gene TRBJ1-2, with D tentatively TRBD1 (5 bases). The CDR3 sequence is 15 residues long. Trimming stripped 0 bases from V and 8 bases from J, with 16 bases between. CDR1 is LNHNV and CDR2 is YYDKDF in the germline V gene (reference sequence). The CDR3 region has the DNA TGTGCCACCAGCAGAGACCTCAGGAGGGGAGAAGGCTACACCTTC. Translation gives CATSRDLRRGEGYTF.

This sequence joins TRBV9 and TRBJ2-2, with D maybe TRBD1 (6 bases). The CDR3 runs 17 residues. Trimming pared 3 bases from V and 3 bases from J, leaving 18 bases between. Per germline, CDR1 SGDLS and CDR2 YYNGEE. The CDR3 here is CASSARGQNYYTGELFF. The CDR3 bases are TGTGCCAGCAGCGCCCGAGGACAGAACTACTACACCGGGGAGCTGTTTTTT.

The chain couples TRBV19 to TRBJ1-5; no definite D call. This CDR3 region has 12 residues. Trimming removed 6 bases from V and 5 bases from J, with 8 bases in between. Germline CDR1 and CDR2: LNHDA and SQIVND (reference sequence). In nucleotides, the CDR3 is TGTGCCAGTAGAGACTCTCATCAGCCCCAGCATTTT. This codes for CASRDSHQPQHF.

V usage is TRBV10-3 and J usage is TRBJ2-7, with a weak D call TRBD1 (6 bases). Trimming took off 3 bases at V and 7 bases at J, with 10 bases between the two ends. Per the germline V gene, CDR1 is ENHRY and CDR2 is SYGVKD. CDR3 length: 12 residues. The CDR3: CAISDRGWEQYF. As DNA, the CDR3 is TGTGCCATCAGTGACAGGGGCTGGGAGCAGTACTTC.

This rearrangement joins TRBV6-6 to TRBJ2-5; D is perhaps TRBD2 (6 bases). CDR1 and CDR2 from the germline V gene are MNHNY and SVGAGI (reference sequence). Trimming took off 1 base at V and 11 bases at J, with 20 bases between the two ends. This CDR3 comprises 15 residues. The CDR3 loop reads CASSYWRGQGGEQYF. Here the CDR3 DNA reads TGTGCCAGCAGTTACTGGAGGGGCCAGGGCGGAGAGCAGTACTTC.

The chain has TRBV5-1 and TRBJ1-6; TRBD1 agrees at 7 bases. CDR1 SGHRS and CDR2 YFSETQ come from the germline V gene. The CDR3 sequence is 14 residues long. V lost 4 bases to trimming and J lost 10 bases; unmatched junction nucleotides: 8. In nucleotides, the CDR3 is TGCGCCAGCAGCACCACAGGGGAAAGATCACCCCTCCACTTT. Translation: CASSTTGERSPLHF. The full variable domain, its missing parts supplied by reference TRBV5-1 and TRBJ1-6, is KAGVTQTPRYLIKTRGQQVTLSCSPISGHRSVSWYQQTPGQGLQFLFEYFSETQRNKGNFPGRFSGRQFSNSRSEMNVSTLELGDSALYLCASSTTGERSPLHFGNGTRLTVT.

The chain combines TRBV29-1 with TRBJ1-2; weak D call: TRBD1 (6 bases). V lost 7 bases and J lost 8, with 23 bases in between. Germline V lookup: CDR1 SQVTM, CDR2 ANQGSEA. The CDR3 runs to 14 residues. The DNA of the CDR3 is TGCAGCGCCCAGGGGTCGCAGGGATCCGGCGGCTACACCTTC. It is translated as CSAQGSQGSGGYTF.

The chain recombines TRBV4-3 with TRBJ2-2, with a tentative D call TRBD1 (5 bases). The CDR3 is 17 residues long. The V end was cut by 2 bases, the J end by 5 bases, with 18 bases between. Germline V gene data show CDR1 as LGHNA and CDR2 as YSLEER. CDR3 sequence (DNA): TGCGCCAGCAGCCAAAAAGGTCAGGGTCTTTGGACCGGGGAGCTGTTTTTT. Encoded protein: CASSQKGQGLWTGELFF.

The chain recombines TRBV30 with TRBJ1-1, with 9 bases lining up with TRBD1. The CDR3 totals 14 residues. Germline CDR1 is GTSNPN and CDR2 is SVGIG (reference sequence). J gave up 0 bases and V 4 bases, and 3 bases lay outside the gene matches. CDR3 nucleotide sequence: TGTGCCTGGACAACAGGGGGCATGAACACTGAAGCTTTCTTT. Its translation: CAWTTGGMNTEAFF.

The gene calls are TRBV5-1 and TRBJ1-1; TRBD1 is a possible D gene (5 bases). Looked up from germline, CDR1 is SGHRS and CDR2 is YFSETQ. The CDR3 covers 14 residues. Trimming left V 0 bases short and J 7 bases short, with 13 bases between. The CDR3 loop is CASSLAGGTGEAFF. In DNA, the CDR3 is TGCGCCAGCAGCTTGGCCGGGGGGACTGGTGAAGCTTTCTTT.

The V and J genes are TRBV27 and TRBJ2-2, with D possibly TRBD2 on 5 matching bases. The CDR3 spans 16 residues. Trimming removed 2 bases at V and 1 base at J, with 11 bases between. CDR1 and CDR2 (germline): MNHEY, SMNVEV (reference sequence). The CDR3 spells CASSLLGGRNTGELFF. The CDR3 nucleotides are TGTGCCAGCAGTTTACTCGGCGGGCGGAACACCGGGGAGCTGTTTTTT.